This T cell receptor beta chain was sequenced for a study of blood T cell repertoires in COVID-19. Study-level information: Acute and convalescent COVID-19 specimens originated in the United States, Italy and Spain. Sources were T cells, B-cell-depleted T cells, or PBMCs; the material itself was cDNA or gDNA.

Under the authors' procedure: Nucleated cell counts were estimated from reference gene primer amplification. Measured with immunoSEQ multiplex PCR; TCRdb has only the in-frame clones, and not every one. V, J and clone size are taken as reported in that table, and D and trimming were inferred from the DNA itself. The sample gives about 180,000 clones, 80% to 85% of which show up once; more than 7.5% is in the top ten. CDR3 size: 14 residues. The chain uses TRBV21-1 and TRBJ2-7; the table gives TRBD1 as D, unverified against the DNA. TRBV21-1 represents a pseudogene. The TCR was taken from a woman aged 70-85 years with COVID-19, enrolled during active disease. The sequencing input was peripheral blood. The CDR3 spells CASSKAGTAYEQYF. In DNA, the CDR3 is TGTGCCAGCAGCAAAGCGGGGACAGCCTACGAGCAGTACTTC.